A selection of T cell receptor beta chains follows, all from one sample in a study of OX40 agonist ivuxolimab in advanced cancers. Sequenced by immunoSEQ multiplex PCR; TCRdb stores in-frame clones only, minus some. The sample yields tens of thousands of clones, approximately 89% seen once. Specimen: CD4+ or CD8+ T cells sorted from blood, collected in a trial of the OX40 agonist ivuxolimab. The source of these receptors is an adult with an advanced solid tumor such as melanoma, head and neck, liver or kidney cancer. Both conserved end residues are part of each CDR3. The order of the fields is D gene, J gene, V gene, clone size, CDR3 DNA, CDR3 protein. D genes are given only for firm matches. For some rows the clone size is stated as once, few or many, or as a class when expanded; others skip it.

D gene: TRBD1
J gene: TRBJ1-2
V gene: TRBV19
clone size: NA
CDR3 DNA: TGTGCCAGTAGTGCCCCCAGGGGACAGACTAACTATGGCTACACCTTC
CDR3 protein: CASSAPRGQTNYGYTF

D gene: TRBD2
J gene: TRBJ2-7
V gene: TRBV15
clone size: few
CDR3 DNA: TGTGCCACCAGCAGAGATCTAGGGCGGGAGTACTACTTC
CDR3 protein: CATSRDLGREYYF

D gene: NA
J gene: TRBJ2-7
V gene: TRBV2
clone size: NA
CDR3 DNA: TGTGCCAGCACACAGGGATCCTACGAGCAGTACTTC
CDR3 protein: CASTQGSYEQYF

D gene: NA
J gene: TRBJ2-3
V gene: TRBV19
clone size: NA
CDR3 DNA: TGTGCCACTAGATCCGGGGCCGGGAGCACAGATACGCAGTATTTT
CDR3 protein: CATRSGAGSTDTQYF

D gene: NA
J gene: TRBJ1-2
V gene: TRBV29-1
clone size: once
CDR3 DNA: TGCAGCGTTGACCAGACTAACTATGGCTACACCTTC
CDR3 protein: CSVDQTNYGYTF

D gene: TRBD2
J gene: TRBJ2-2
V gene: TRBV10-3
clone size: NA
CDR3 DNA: TGTGCCATCAGTGGACTAGCGGGAGGCCCCACCGGGGAGCTGTTTTTT
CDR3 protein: CAISGLAGGPTGELFF

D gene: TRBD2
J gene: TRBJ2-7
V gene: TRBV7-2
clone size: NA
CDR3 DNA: TGTGCCAGCAGCCCCGGGGGGGCCAACGAGCAGTACTTC
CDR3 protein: CASSPGGANEQYF

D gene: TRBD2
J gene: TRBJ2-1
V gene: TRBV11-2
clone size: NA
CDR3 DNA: TGTGCCAGCAGCCCACGGACTAGCGGGAGGAGGAATGAGCAGTTCTTC
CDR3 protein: CASSPRTSGRRNEQFF

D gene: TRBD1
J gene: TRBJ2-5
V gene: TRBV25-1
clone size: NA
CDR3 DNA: TGTGCCAGCAGTGAATCGGGCCGGGACAGTCAAGAGACCCAGTACTTC
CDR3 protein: CASSESGRDSQETQYF

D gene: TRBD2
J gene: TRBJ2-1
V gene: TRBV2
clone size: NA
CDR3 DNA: TGTGCCAGCAGAGAAATCGCATCCCCTAGCGGGAAGCAGTTCTTC
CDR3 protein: CASREIASPSGKQFF

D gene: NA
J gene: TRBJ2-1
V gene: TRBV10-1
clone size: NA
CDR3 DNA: TGCGCCAGCAGTGACAGGCTTTTAGATGAGCAGTTCTTC
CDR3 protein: CASSDRLLDEQFF

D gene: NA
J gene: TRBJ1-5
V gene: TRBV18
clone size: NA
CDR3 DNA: TGTGCCAGCTCACCACGTTCCCCGGTTGATAGCAATCAGCCCCAGCATTTT
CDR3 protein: CASSPRSPVDSNQPQHF

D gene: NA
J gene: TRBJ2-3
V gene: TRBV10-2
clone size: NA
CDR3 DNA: TGCGCCACTAAGGTAGCGTTAGGGACAGATACGCAGTATTTT
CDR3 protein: CATKVALGTDTQYF

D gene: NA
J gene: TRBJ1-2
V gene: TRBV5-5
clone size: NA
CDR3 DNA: TGTGCCAGCAGCTTGGAGGTGGCAGGGGCGGGCTACACCTTC
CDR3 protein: CASSLEVAGAGYTF

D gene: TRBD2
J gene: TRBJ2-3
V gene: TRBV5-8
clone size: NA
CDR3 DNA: TGTGCCAGCAGCACAGGACTAGCGGGAGATACGCAGTATTTT
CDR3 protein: CASSTGLAGDTQYF

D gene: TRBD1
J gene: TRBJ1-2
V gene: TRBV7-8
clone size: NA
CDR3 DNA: TGTGCCAGCAGCCGACTAGGGACTTTGAGGGGGCGGATTTATGGCTACACCTTC
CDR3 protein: CASSRLGTLRGRIYGYTF

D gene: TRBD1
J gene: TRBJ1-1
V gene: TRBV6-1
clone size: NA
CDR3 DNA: TGTGCCAGCAGGGACAGGGAAGGGAACACTGAAGCTTTCTTT
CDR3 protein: CASRDREGNTEAFF

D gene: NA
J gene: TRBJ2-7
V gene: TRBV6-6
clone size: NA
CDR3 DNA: TGTGCCAGCAGGGAACTAACAGGGTTAGGGTACGAGCAGTACTTC
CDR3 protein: CASRELTGLGYEQYF

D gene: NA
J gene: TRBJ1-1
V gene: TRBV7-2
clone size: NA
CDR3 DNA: TGTGCCAGCAGCCGACAGGCGAACTATGAAGCTTTCTTT
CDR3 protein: CASSRQANYEAFF

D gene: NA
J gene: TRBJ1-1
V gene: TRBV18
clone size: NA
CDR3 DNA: TGTGCCAGCTCATCTGGGGGACGGAACACTGAAGCTTTCTTT
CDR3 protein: CASSSGGRNTEAFF

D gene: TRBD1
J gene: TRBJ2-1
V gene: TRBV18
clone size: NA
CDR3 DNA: TGTGCCAGCTCACCACCCAATACACAGGGGGCGGACAATGAGCAGTTCTTC
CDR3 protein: CASSPPNTQGADNEQFF

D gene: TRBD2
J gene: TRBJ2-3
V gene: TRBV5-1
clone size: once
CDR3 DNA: TGCGCCAGCAGCTTAGCGGGAGGGAGGGATACGCAGTATTTT
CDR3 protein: CASSLAGGRDTQYF